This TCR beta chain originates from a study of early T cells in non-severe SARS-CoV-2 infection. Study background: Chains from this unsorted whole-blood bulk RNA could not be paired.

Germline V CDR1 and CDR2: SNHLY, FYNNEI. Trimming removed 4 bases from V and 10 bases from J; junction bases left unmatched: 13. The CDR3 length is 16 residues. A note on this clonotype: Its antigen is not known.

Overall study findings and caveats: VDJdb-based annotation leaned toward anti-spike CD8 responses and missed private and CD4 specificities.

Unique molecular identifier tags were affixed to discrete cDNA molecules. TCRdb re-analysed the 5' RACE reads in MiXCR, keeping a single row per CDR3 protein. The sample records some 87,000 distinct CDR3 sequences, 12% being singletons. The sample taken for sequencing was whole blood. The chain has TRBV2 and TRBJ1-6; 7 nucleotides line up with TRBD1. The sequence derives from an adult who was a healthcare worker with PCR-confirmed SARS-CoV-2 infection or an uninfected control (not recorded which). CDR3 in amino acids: CASSVVDRVIESPLHF. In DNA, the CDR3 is TGTGCCAGCAGTGTCGTAGACAGGGTAATAGAATCACCCCTCCACTTT.